What follows describes a single T cell receptor beta chain. These data are taken from a study of blood T cell repertoires in COVID-19. Trimming removed 5 bases from V and 7 bases from J, with 17 bases in between. Germline lookup yields CDR1 MDHEN and CDR2 SYDVKM. The CDR3 is made up of 15 amino acids. TCRdb keeps only in-frame clones here, not all; method: immunoSEQ multiplex PCR. The sample shows around 130,000 clones, 84% of them seen only once. Each participant's cohort was designated according to participant-reported clinical history. Before being deemed recovered, Cohort 3 donors had two negative PCRs, clearance, or symptom resolution.

The chain links TRBV28 to TRBJ2-2; D gene uncertain. This receptor was identified in a woman in her 30s who had recovered from COVID-19. The specimen was PBMCs or T cells enriched from blood (not recorded which). In nucleotides, the CDR3 is TGTGCCAGCAGTCTCAGAGGCCCCAGAGACGGGGAGCTGTTTTTT. It yields the protein CASSLRGPRDGELFF.